This T cell receptor beta chain stems from a study of vaccination and CD4 T cells after COVID-19. Study as a whole: Convalescent individuals numbered four females and six males, two being Hispanic.

Study results and limitations: Vaccine-specific clones numbering 304 of 307 showed spike mono-reactivity in convalescent patients.

Scientists ran DNA taken from cultured CD4+ T cells through the Oncomine TCR Beta short-read assay for sequencing. In this case, cultured CD4+ T cells provided the extracted genomic DNA. TCRdb fed the PCR reads into MiXCR, producing one record per CDR3 protein. The table lists nearly 5,500 distinct CDR3 sequences, about half of them singletons. The V gene's germline CDR1 is LGHNA and CDR2 YSLEER. The ends were cut back, 6 bases at V and 1 base at J, with 18 bases in the middle. CDR3 length: 16 residues. The treatment here: approximately 10-day PBMC culture with coronavirus spike peptide pools or control peptides (ViraFEST assay). With peptide pools, ViraFEST first expanded antigen-specific T cells and afterwards sequenced their TCRs. This clonotype was detected once. Its specificity is not known.

This clonotype originated in a human donor who had recovered from COVID-19. This rearrangement joins TRBV4-3 to TRBJ1-1; D remains unclear. The sequenced material came from CD4+ T cells from blood, cultured in vitro. CDR3 in DNA: TGCGCCAGCAGTCCAGGTAGAACCTTGGCGAACACTGAAGCTTTCTTT. This sequence encodes CASSPGRTLANTEAFF.